The following is a TCR beta chain sequence with its context. The specificity of this receptor is unknown. Per-base quality was not reported, and no clone a single base away is much larger than it. The sample's treatment or condition, from its label and the paper: in vitro stimulation with specific CMV peptide epitopes to enrich CMV-specific T cells. The data were taken from a study of T cell repertoires in cytomegalovirus infection (dated 2019 in TCRdb). Some background on the complete study: Alongside well-studied HLA-B-restricted epitopes, the peptide stimulations were aimed at recently identified HLA-C-restricted CMV epitopes, whose presentation resists viral immunomodulation. Donor HLA type was relevant to the analysis, because carriage of CMV infection together with the matching HLA type was indicated by public TCR beta signatures. Study-level results and caveats: Cumulative frequency of public TCR beta family members discriminated carriers of CMV infection plus the relevant HLA type in this cohort and an independent approximately 400-donor cohort. In the ex vivo response, HLA-C-restricted CMV-specific TCR beta clonotypes were dominant, and in two of eight donors the single most frequent clonotype came from this HLA-C-restricted group.

The run used an Illumina HiSeq 1500. TCRdb ran its own pipeline on the public reads, namely fastp trimming at Q25 and MiXCR clone calling, and kept in-frame beta chains. Entries that share a CDR3 protein sequence are merged under the most common genes and DNA. The sample table records around 800,000 distinct CDR3 sequences; about 31% of these occur just once. The ten biggest clones cover about an eighth of the sample. V is pared back by 5 bases and J by 3 bases, with 14 bases lying between the germline termini. The CDR3 spans 15 residues, from the cysteine through the phenylalanine. Left in the record is the CDR3 DNA by itself, 45 bases read in frame from the first base. CDR1 and CDR2 are drawn from the germline V gene: MDHEN, SYDVKM.

The rearrangement joined TRBV28 to TRBJ1-5; no D gene call is confident. This sample comprised cultured CD8+ T cells from PBMCs, obtained from culture after CMV antigen stimulation. The clonotype originates from a human donor in good health (CMV status not recorded). Some clones in this sample may be carry-over from other donors' samples. This receptor has the CDR3 CASSPHPSANQPQHF. The DNA sequence reads TGTGCCAGCAGTCCCCACCCCAGTGCCAATCAGCCCCAGCATTTT.